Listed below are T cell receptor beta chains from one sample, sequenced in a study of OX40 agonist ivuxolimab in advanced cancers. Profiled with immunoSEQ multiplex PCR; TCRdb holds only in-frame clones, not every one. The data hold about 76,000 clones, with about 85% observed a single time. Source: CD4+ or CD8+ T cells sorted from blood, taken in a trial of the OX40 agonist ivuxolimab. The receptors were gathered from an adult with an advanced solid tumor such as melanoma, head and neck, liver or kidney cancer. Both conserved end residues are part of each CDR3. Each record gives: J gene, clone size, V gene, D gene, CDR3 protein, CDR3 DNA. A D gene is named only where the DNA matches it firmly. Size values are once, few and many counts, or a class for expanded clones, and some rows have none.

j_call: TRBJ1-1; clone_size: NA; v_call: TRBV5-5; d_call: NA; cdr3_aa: CASSFGQLNTEAFF; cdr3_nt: TGTGCCAGCAGCTTTGGTCAGTTGAACACTGAAGCTTTCTTT
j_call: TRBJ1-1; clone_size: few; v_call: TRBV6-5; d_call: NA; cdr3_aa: CASSYSEKLPEAFF; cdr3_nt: TGTGCCAGCAGTTACTCGGAGAAGTTGCCTGAAGCTTTCTTT
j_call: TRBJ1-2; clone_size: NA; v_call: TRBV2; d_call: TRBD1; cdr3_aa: CASSTDRGSPIF; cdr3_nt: TGTGCCAGCAGTACCGACAGGGGGTCGCCCATCTTC
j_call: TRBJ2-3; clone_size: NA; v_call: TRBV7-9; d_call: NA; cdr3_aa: CASKGDADTQYF; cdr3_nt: TGTGCCAGCAAGGGCGACGCAGATACGCAGTATTTT
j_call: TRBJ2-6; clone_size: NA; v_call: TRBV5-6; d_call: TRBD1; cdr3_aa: CASSFPTQGVSGANVLTF; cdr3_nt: TGTGCCAGCAGCTTTCCGACGCAGGGGGTCTCTGGGGCCAACGTCCTGACTTTC
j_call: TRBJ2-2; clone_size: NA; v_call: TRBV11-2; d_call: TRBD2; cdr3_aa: CASSTRLATGELFF; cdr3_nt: TGTGCCAGCAGCACGAGACTAGCGACCGGGGAGCTGTTTTTT
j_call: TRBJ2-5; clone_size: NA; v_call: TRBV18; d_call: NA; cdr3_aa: CASSPPASKRFWETQYF; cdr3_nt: TGTGCCAGCTCACCCCCCGCTAGCAAGAGGTTTTGGGAGACCCAGTACTTC
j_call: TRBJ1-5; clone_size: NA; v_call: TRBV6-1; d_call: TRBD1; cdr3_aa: CASGQAYSNQPQHF; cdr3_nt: TGTGCCAGCGGACAGGCGTATAGCAATCAGCCCCAGCATTTT
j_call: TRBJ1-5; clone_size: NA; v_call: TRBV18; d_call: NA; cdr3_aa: CASSPGRTENQPQHF; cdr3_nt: TGTGCCAGCTCACCAGGGCGGACAGAGAATCAGCCCCAGCATTTT
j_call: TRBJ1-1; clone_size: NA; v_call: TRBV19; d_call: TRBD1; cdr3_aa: CASSRDRNTEAFF; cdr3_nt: TGTGCCAGTAGCCGGGACAGAAATACTGAAGCTTTCTTT
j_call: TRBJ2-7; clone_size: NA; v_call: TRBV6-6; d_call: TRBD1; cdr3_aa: CASSRGLSYEQYF; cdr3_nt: TGTGCCAGCAGTAGGGGGCTCTCCTACGAGCAGTACTTC
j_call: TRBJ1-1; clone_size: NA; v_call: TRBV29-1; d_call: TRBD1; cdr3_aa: CSVGDSMNTEAFF; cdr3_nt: TGCAGCGTTGGGGACAGCATGAACACTGAAGCTTTCTTT
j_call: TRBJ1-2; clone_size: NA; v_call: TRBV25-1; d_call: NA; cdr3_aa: CASSALDGGGSGGYTF; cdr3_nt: TGTGCCAGCAGTGCCCTGGACGGAGGGGGAAGTGGTGGCTACACCTTC
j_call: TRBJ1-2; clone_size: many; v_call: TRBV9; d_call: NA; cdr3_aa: CASSVGNRNYGYTF; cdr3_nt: TGTGCCAGCAGCGTAGGGAACAGGAACTATGGCTACACCTTC
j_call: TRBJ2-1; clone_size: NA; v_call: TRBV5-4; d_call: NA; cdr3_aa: CASSSRRASEYNEQFF; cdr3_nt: TGTGCCAGCAGCTCCCGTAGGGCTAGTGAGTACAATGAGCAGTTCTTC
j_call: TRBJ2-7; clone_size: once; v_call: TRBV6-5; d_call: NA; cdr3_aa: CAIRASTYEQYF; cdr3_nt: TGTGCCATCCGGGCCTCCACCTACGAGCAGTACTTC
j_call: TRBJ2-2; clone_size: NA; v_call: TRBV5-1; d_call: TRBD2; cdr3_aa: CASSLATSGRNTGELFF; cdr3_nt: TGCGCCAGCAGCTTGGCGACTAGCGGGAGAAACACCGGGGAGCTGTTTTTT
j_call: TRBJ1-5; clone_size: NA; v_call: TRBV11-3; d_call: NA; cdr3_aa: CASSLVGDAPQHF; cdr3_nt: TGTGCCAGCAGCTTAGTAGGGGATGCGCCCCAGCATTTT
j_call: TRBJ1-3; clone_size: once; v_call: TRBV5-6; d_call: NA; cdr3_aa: CASSPDRDSGNTIYF; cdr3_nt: TGTGCCAGCAGCCCCGACAGAGACTCTGGAAACACCATATATTTT
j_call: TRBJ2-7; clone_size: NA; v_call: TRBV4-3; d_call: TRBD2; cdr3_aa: CASSQGYLAGGLTYEQYF; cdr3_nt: TGCGCCAGCAGCCAAGGGTACCTAGCGGGAGGGTTAACCTACGAGCAGTACTTC
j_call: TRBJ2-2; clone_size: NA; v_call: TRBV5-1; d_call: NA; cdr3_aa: CASSLALATGELFF; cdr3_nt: TGCGCCAGCAGCTTGGCCCTGGCGACCGGGGAGCTGTTTTTT
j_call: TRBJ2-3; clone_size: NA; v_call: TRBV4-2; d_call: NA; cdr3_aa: CASSPDSTTQYF; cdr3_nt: TGTGCCAGCAGCCCAGACAGCACGACGCAGTATTTT
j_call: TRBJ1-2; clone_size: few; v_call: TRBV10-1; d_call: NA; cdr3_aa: CASGLTRNYGYTF; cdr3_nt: TGCGCCAGCGGCCTAACAAGAAACTATGGCTACACCTTC
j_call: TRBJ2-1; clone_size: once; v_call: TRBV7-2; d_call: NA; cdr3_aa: CASSSGQHEQFF; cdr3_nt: TGTGCCAGCAGCTCCGGACAGCATGAGCAGTTCTTC
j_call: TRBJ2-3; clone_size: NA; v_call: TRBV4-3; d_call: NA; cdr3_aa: CASSQGTAEDTDTQYF; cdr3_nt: TGCGCCAGCAGCCAGGGTACGGCGGAGGACACAGATACGCAGTATTTT
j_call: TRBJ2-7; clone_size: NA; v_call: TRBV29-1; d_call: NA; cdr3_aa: CSVESFGSYEQYF; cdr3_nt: TGCAGCGTTGAAAGCTTTGGCTCCTACGAGCAGTACTTC
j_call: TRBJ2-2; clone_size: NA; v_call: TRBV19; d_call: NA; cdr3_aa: CASSIRFQLGRVTGELFF; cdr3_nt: TGTGCCAGTAGTATACGGTTCCAGCTCGGGAGAGTCACCGGGGAGCTGTTTTTT